The 16 T cell receptor beta chains below come from one sample, sequenced in a study of T cell repertoires in cytomegalovirus infection. From the reads, TCRdb called clonotypes with MiXCR, one entry per CDR3 protein. The sample carries roughly 280,000 distinct CDR3 sequences, approximately 9% recorded once. Material for sequencing was PBMCs. The source is a human donor in good health (CMV status not recorded). Some clones in this sample may be carry-over from other donors' samples.

This clonotype has ten or more counts. The V and J genes are TRBV6-1 and TRBJ2-1, with D possibly matching TRBD1 (6 bases). Between the trimmed V and J ends, which lost 6 bases and 5 bases, there was a span of 11 bases. There are 13 residues in the CDR3. CDR1 and CDR2 (germline): MNHNS, SASEGT. CDR3 bases: TGTGCCAGCAGATCGGACAGAAACAATGAGCAGTTCTTC. This gives the protein CASRSDRNNEQFF.

This clonotype was picked up many times. CDR3 sequence: CASSPGTTKQYF. CDR3 bases: TGTGCCAGCAGCCCCGGGACCACCAAACAGTACTTC. The chain combines TRBV7-2 with TRBJ2-7; either TRBD1 or TRBD2 may fit D (5 bases each). This CDR3 spans 12 amino acids. Trimming pared 5 bases from V and 10 bases from J, leaving 15 bases between. Germline V gene data show CDR1 as SGHTA and CDR2 as FQGNSA.

This clonotype was found many times. The rearrangement joins TRBV7-2 to TRBJ2-7, with 10 bases identical to TRBD1. The CDR3 consists of 15 residues. Trimming removed 5 bases from V and 3 bases from J; junction bases left unmatched: 7. Germline assignment: CDR1 SGHTA and CDR2 FQGNSA. The DNA of the CDR3 is TGTGCCAGCAGCCTCCAGAGGACAGGGGGCTACGAGCAGTACTTC. Its translation is CASSLQRTGGYEQYF. Combining the CDR3 with reference TRBV7-2 and TRBJ2-7 gives the whole variable domain GAGVSQSPSNKVTEKGKDVELRCDPISGHTALYWYRQSLGQGLEFLIYFQGNSAPDKSGLPSDRFSAERTGGSVSTLTIQRTQQEDSAVYLCASSLQRTGGYEQYFGPGTRLTVT.

This clonotype has a count of ten or more. The V gene is TRBV7-9, the J gene TRBJ1-2; no clear D gene. Trimming stripped 5 bases from V and 4 bases from J, with 8 bases between. The germline gives CDR1 SEHNR, CDR2 FQNEAQ (reference sequence). The length of the CDR3 is 12 residues. CDR3 residues: CASSVEIYGYTF. CDR3 sequence (DNA): TGTGCCAGCAGCGTCGAGATCTATGGCTACACCTTC. Full variable domain (missing parts from reference TRBV7-9 and TRBJ1-2): DTGVSQNPRHKITKRGQNVTFRCDPISEHNRLYWYRQTLGQGPEFLTYFQNEAQLEKSRLLSDRFSAERPKGSFSTLEIQRTEQGDSAMYLCASSVEIYGYTFGSGTRLTVV.

This clonotype was recorded a few times. The DNA of the CDR3 is TGTGCCAGCAGTTTAGTGCTAATCCTCCAGCAGGAGACCCAGTACTTC. Its protein is CASSLVLILQQETQYF. V gene TRBV12-3 or TRBV12-4 combines with J gene TRBJ2-5; D uncertain. The V end was cut by 1 base, the J end by 5 bases, with 17 bases between. This CDR3 contains 16 residues.

The chain employs TRBV7-2 and TRBJ1-2; TRBD1 is a possible D gene (6 bases). CDR1 SGHTA and CDR2 FQGNSA come from the germline V gene. Between the trimmed V and J ends, which lost 7 bases and 5 bases, there was a span of 11 bases. The CDR3 spans 12 residues. CDR3 sequence reads: CASNNGQYGYTF. CDR3 DNA sequence: TGTGCCAGCAACAACGGACAGTATGGCTACACCTTC. Combining the CDR3 with reference TRBV7-2 and TRBJ1-2 gives the whole variable domain GAGVSQSPSNKVTEKGKDVELRCDPISGHTALYWYRQSLGQGLEFLIYFQGNSAPDKSGLPSDRFSAERTGGSVSTLTIQRTQQEDSAVYLCASNNGQYGYTFGSGTRLTVV.

This clonotype was observed a handful of times. V and J are TRBV7-8 and TRBJ2-7; 8 nucleotides align to TRBD1. Trimming at V came to 5 bases and at J to 6 bases, leaving 12 bases not matched to a gene. The CDR3 has 15 residues. Germline V gene sequence: CDR1 SGHVS, CDR2 FQNEAQ. The CDR3 DNA reads as TGTGCCAGCAGCCCCGGAGGGGACAGGCGCGGCGAGCAGTACTTC. Protein sequence: CASSPGGDRRGEQYF.

This clonotype was observed at least ten times. This rearrangement joins TRBV7-2 to TRBJ2-3; TRBD2 matches at 9 bases. The CDR3 runs to 15 residues. Per germline, CDR1 SGHTA and CDR2 FQGNSA. Unmatched junction bases numbered 5, after V lost 6 bases and J lost 1 base. The DNA for the CDR3 is TGTGCCAGCAGACCTCAGCGGGGGGGCACAGATACGCAGTATTTT. As protein: CASRPQRGGTDTQYF.

In its sample, this clonotype was seen many times. This chain uses TRBV12-3 or TRBV12-4 with TRBJ1-2; perhaps TRBD1 as D (6 bases). Trimming cost V 6 bases and J 2 bases, with 10 bases left between them. The CDR3 extends over 13 amino acids. For the CDR3, the DNA is TGTGCCAGCAGCCGGGACACGAACTATGGCTACACCTTC. Encoded protein: CASSRDTNYGYTF.

This clonotype was observed at least ten times. CDR3 DNA sequence: TGTGCCAGCAGCCTACTAGCGGGGGGGCCCCAAGAGACCCAGTACTTC. Protein: CASSLLAGGPQETQYF. The chain carries TRBV6-2 or TRBV6-3 and TRBJ2-5, with 13 nucleotides matching TRBD2. The CDR3 is 16 amino acids. Trimming took 6 bases from V and 1 from J; bases not matched to a gene: 5. Germline V gene sequence: CDR1 MNHEY, CDR2 SVGEGT.

This clonotype was seen repeatedly, ten times or more. The chain carries TRBV6-6 and TRBJ2-7, with 12 bases lining up with TRBD1. V dropped 8 bases and J dropped 5; count of bases not matched to a gene: 7. The CDR3 totals 14 residues. In germline, CDR1 is MNHNY, CDR2 SVGAGI (reference sequence). CDR3 protein: CASRRDRGRDEQYF. The CDR3 DNA is TGTGCCAGCCGACGGGACAGGGGGCGCGACGAGCAGTACTTC.

This clonotype was counted at least ten times. Given a much more abundant clone one base away, this may be a read error. This chain links TRBV7-2 with TRBJ1-1; the D gene is possibly TRBD1 (5 bases). In germline, CDR1 is SGHTA, CDR2 FQGNSA. Trimming cost V 5 bases and J 0 bases, with 7 bases left between them. This CDR3 has 13 residues. As DNA, the CDR3 is TGTGCCAGCAGCGTGACAGTGAACACTGAAGCTTTCTTT. This sequence encodes CASSVTVNTEAFF.

Many counts were recorded for this clonotype. The chain carries TRBV7-2 and TRBJ1-1; the D gene is possibly TRBD1 (5 bases). Germline CDR1 SGHTA, CDR2 FQGNSA. This CDR3 is 14 amino acids long. V was clipped by 5 bases and J by 1 base, with 11 bases between them. CDR3 protein: CASSHGQGNTEAFF. The CDR3 coding sequence is TGTGCCAGCAGCCACGGACAAGGGAACACTGAAGCTTTCTTT.

This clonotype was detected many times. The CDR3 nucleotides read TGTGCCAGCAGCTTAGCGGGGCGCCAAGGATCGCAGTATTTT. Protein sequence: CASSLAGRQGSQYF. V and J are TRBV7-8 and TRBJ2-3; D may be TRBD1 (5 bases). The V end was cut by 0 bases, the J end by 10 bases, with 14 bases between. The CDR3 contains 14 residues. Per the germline V gene, CDR1 is SGHVS and CDR2 is FQNEAQ.

This clonotype was seen many times. The CDR3 coding sequence is TGTGCCAGCAGCTTAGACGGGAGGGCCTCCTACGAGCAGTACTTC. Its translation: CASSLDGRASYEQYF. The chain employs TRBV7-2 and TRBJ2-7; TRBD2 matches 8 bases. The V gene's germline CDR1 is SGHTA and CDR2 FQGNSA. V trimming: 1 base; J trimming: 0 bases; junction bases outside the gene matches: 2. The CDR3 sequence is 15 residues long.

The rearrangement uses TRBV29-1 and TRBJ1-4, with 11 bases identical to TRBD1. CDR1 is SQVTM, CDR2 ANQGSEA, per germline. The CDR3 loop spans 12 amino acids. The V gene end was trimmed by 7 bases and the J gene end by 10 bases; junction bases not matched to a gene: 5. In nucleotides, the CDR3 is TGCAGCGCCAGGGACAGGGGGGGAAAACTGTTTTTT. Translating gives CSARDRGGKLFF.